A selection of T cell receptor beta chains follows, all from one sample in a study of blood T cell repertoires in COVID-19. Profiling relied on immunoSEQ multiplex PCR, and the TCRdb table lists in-frame clones only, not all of them. The data show some 250,000 clones, 80% to 85% seen once. Sequencing used peripheral blood. These receptors were collected from a woman aged 60 to 75 with active or convalescent COVID-19. CDR3s include the opening cysteine and the closing phenylalanine or tryptophan. Fields, in order: D gene, clone size, V gene, J gene, CDR3 length, CDR3 DNA, CDR3 protein. The D gene is left open where the match is weak. Size is stated for part of the rows, as once, few or many counts, or as a class when the clone is expanded.

D gene: TRBD1
clone size: few
V gene: TRBV2
J gene: TRBJ1-1
CDR3 length: 17
CDR3 DNA: TGTGCCAGCAGTGACGACGCGGGGGGGACAGCTAACACTGAAGCTTTCTTT
CDR3 protein: CASSDDAGGTANTEAFF

D gene: TRBD2
clone size: NA
V gene: TRBV5-6
J gene: TRBJ2-4
CDR3 length: 18
CDR3 DNA: TGTGCCAGCAGCTTGATTAGGTCCACTAGCGTACCCAAAAACATTCAGTACTTC
CDR3 protein: CASSLIRSTSVPKNIQYF

D gene: NA
clone size: NA
V gene: TRBV19
J gene: TRBJ2-5
CDR3 length: 14
CDR3 DNA: TGTGCCAGTAGTGTTCGACAAGGCCAAGAGACCCAGTACTTC
CDR3 protein: CASSVRQGQETQYF

D gene: NA
clone size: few
V gene: TRBV7-2
J gene: TRBJ2-1
CDR3 length: 14
CDR3 DNA: TGTGCCAGCAGCAGGGGACTCGATACCGATGAGCAGTTCTTC
CDR3 protein: CASSRGLDTDEQFF

D gene: NA
clone size: few
V gene: TRBV6-5
J gene: TRBJ1-6
CDR3 length: 15
CDR3 DNA: NA
CDR3 protein: CASSSSTGPNSPLHF

D gene: TRBD2
clone size: NA
V gene: TRBV5-1
J gene: TRBJ2-7
CDR3 length: 19
CDR3 DNA: TGCGCCAGCAGCTTGGATCCCCCCTCTAGCGGGGGGACAACCCGGGAGCAGTACTTC
CDR3 protein: CASSLDPPSSGGTTREQYF

D gene: NA
clone size: NA
V gene: TRBV9
J gene: TRBJ1-4
CDR3 length: 15
CDR3 DNA: TGTGCCAGCAGCTTAGAGGGAGAAACTAATGAAAAACTGTTTTTT
CDR3 protein: CASSLEGETNEKLFF

D gene: NA
clone size: NA
V gene: TRBV7-2
J gene: TRBJ1-5
CDR3 length: 17
CDR3 DNA: TGTGCCAGCAGCTCCGACGGTGGGCAGTCCGGCTACCCGCCCCAGCATTTT
CDR3 protein: CASSSDGGQSGYPPQHF

D gene: NA
clone size: NA
V gene: TRBV9
J gene: TRBJ1-5
CDR3 length: 13
CDR3 DNA: TGTGCCAGCAGCGTTACTATGAATCAGCCCCAGCATTTT
CDR3 protein: CASSVTMNQPQHF

D gene: NA
clone size: once
V gene: TRBV6-5
J gene: TRBJ2-2
CDR3 length: 16
CDR3 DNA: TGTGCCAGCAGTTATGGGCCCCTCTCGAACACCGGGGAGCTGTTTTTT
CDR3 protein: CASSYGPLSNTGELFF

D gene: TRBD1
clone size: once
V gene: TRBV5-1
J gene: TRBJ2-7
CDR3 length: 15
CDR3 DNA: TGCGCCAGCAGCTTGCGGGACAGGGGGCGCGACGAGCAGTACTTC
CDR3 protein: CASSLRDRGRDEQYF

D gene: TRBD2
clone size: few
V gene: TRBV20-1
J gene: TRBJ2-7
CDR3 length: 11
CDR3 DNA: TGCAGTGCTGGGGAGGGCGACGAGCAGTACTTC
CDR3 protein: CSAGEGDEQYF

D gene: NA
clone size: few
V gene: TRBV19
J gene: TRBJ2-7
CDR3 length: 11
CDR3 DNA: TGTGCCAGTAGATCGCGGGACGAGCAGTACTTC
CDR3 protein: CASRSRDEQYF

D gene: NA
clone size: NA
V gene: TRBV10-3
J gene: TRBJ1-1
CDR3 length: 13
CDR3 DNA: TGTGCCGCCCGCCAGGGGTCCTCCACTGAAGCTTTCTTT
CDR3 protein: CAARQGSSTEAFF

D gene: TRBD1
clone size: few
V gene: TRBV7-2
J gene: TRBJ1-1
CDR3 length: 14
CDR3 DNA: TGTGCCAGCAGCTTAGGACAGGGGAACACTGAAGCTTTCTTT
CDR3 protein: CASSLGQGNTEAFF

D gene: NA
clone size: NA
V gene: TRBV5-4
J gene: TRBJ2-2
CDR3 length: 15
CDR3 DNA: TGTGCCAGCAGCTTGGACCAGCGAGACACCGGGGAGCTGTTTTTT
CDR3 protein: CASSLDQRDTGELFF

D gene: NA
clone size: NA
V gene: TRBV6-2/TRBV6-3
J gene: TRBJ2-7
CDR3 length: 14
CDR3 DNA: TGTGCCAGCAGTTATGGGGGGTCTCACTACGAGCAGTACTTC
CDR3 protein: CASSYGGSHYEQYF

D gene: NA
clone size: many
V gene: TRBV9
J gene: TRBJ2-7
CDR3 length: 15
CDR3 DNA: TGTGCCAGCAGCGTAGGGGGGGAGAGCTCCTACGAGCAGTACTTC
CDR3 protein: CASSVGGESSYEQYF

D gene: NA
clone size: NA
V gene: TRBV7-2
J gene: TRBJ1-1
CDR3 length: 16
CDR3 DNA: TGTGCCAGCAGCTTAGTGGAGGGTGGGCCTAACACTGAAGCTTTCTTT
CDR3 protein: CASSLVEGGPNTEAFF

D gene: NA
clone size: NA
V gene: TRBV12-5
J gene: TRBJ1-3
CDR3 length: 15
CDR3 DNA: TGTGCTAGTGGTTTGGTTGGAGGCTCTGGAAACACCATATATTTT
CDR3 protein: CASGLVGGSGNTIYF

D gene: NA
clone size: NA
V gene: TRBV27
J gene: TRBJ1-5
CDR3 length: 14
CDR3 DNA: TGTGCCAGCAGTTGGGATGGAAGGGGGCAGCCCCAGCATTTT
CDR3 protein: CASSWDGRGQPQHF

D gene: NA
clone size: few
V gene: TRBV12-5
J gene: TRBJ1-4
CDR3 length: 13
CDR3 DNA: TGTGCTAGTGGTTTGGACAGGCATGAAAAACTGTTTTTT
CDR3 protein: CASGLDRHEKLFF

D gene: NA
clone size: NA
V gene: TRBV7-9
J gene: TRBJ2-5
CDR3 length: 13
CDR3 DNA: TGTGCCAGCAGCTTATGGGGGGTAGAGACCCAGTACTTC
CDR3 protein: CASSLWGVETQYF

D gene: NA
clone size: NA
V gene: TRBV6-5
J gene: TRBJ1-4
CDR3 length: 14
CDR3 DNA: TGTGCCAGCATGAAGCGGTGGGCTAATGAAAAACTGTTTTTT
CDR3 protein: CASMKRWANEKLFF

D gene: TRBD1
clone size: NA
V gene: TRBV6-1
J gene: TRBJ2-7
CDR3 length: 14
CDR3 DNA: TGTGCCAGCAGTGAAGGGGACAGGGGCTACGAGCAGTACTTC
CDR3 protein: CASSEGDRGYEQYF

D gene: NA
clone size: once
V gene: TRBV6-2/TRBV6-3
J gene: TRBJ1-2
CDR3 length: 14
CDR3 DNA: TGTGCCAGCAGTTACTCGTCCAGGGACTATGGCTACACCTTC
CDR3 protein: CASSYSSRDYGYTF

D gene: TRBD1
clone size: NA
V gene: TRBV7-2
J gene: TRBJ2-7
CDR3 length: 16
CDR3 DNA: TGTGCCAGCAGCAACACGGAAGGACAGGGTTGGTACGAGCAGTACTTC
CDR3 protein: CASSNTEGQGWYEQYF

D gene: NA
clone size: once
V gene: TRBV5-4
J gene: TRBJ2-5
CDR3 length: 13
CDR3 DNA: TGTGCCACCTCCCCCGGGGGAAGGGAGACCCAGTACTTC
CDR3 protein: CATSPGGRETQYF

D gene: TRBD1
clone size: NA
V gene: TRBV16
J gene: TRBJ2-1
CDR3 length: 14
CDR3 DNA: TGTGCCAGCAGCCAAGACAGGGCCTACAATGAGCAGTTCTTC
CDR3 protein: CASSQDRAYNEQFF

D gene: NA
clone size: NA
V gene: TRBV7-2
J gene: TRBJ1-3
CDR3 length: 15
CDR3 DNA: TGTGCCAGCAGCTTCGGACTGAACTCTGGAAACACCATATATTTT
CDR3 protein: CASSFGLNSGNTIYF

D gene: TRBD1
clone size: NA
V gene: TRBV5-4
J gene: TRBJ2-1
CDR3 length: 15
CDR3 DNA: TGTGCCAGCAGCCCGCGGACAGGGGGCTACAATGAGCAGTTCTTC
CDR3 protein: CASSPRTGGYNEQFF

D gene: NA
clone size: NA
V gene: TRBV13
J gene: TRBJ2-1
CDR3 length: 16
CDR3 DNA: TGTGCCAGCAGCGAGACCCCGGGGAGCAGGGGCAATGAGCAGTTCTTC
CDR3 protein: CASSETPGSRGNEQFF

D gene: NA
clone size: once
V gene: TRBV5-1
J gene: TRBJ2-7
CDR3 length: 15
CDR3 DNA: TGCGCCAGCAGCTTCAGTGGCGGGACCTCCTACGAGCAGTACTTC
CDR3 protein: CASSFSGGTSYEQYF

D gene: TRBD1
clone size: NA
V gene: TRBV30
J gene: TRBJ1-1
CDR3 length: 14
CDR3 DNA: TGTGCCTGGAGGACCCTGGGACAGGGTACTGAAGCTTTCTTT
CDR3 protein: CAWRTLGQGTEAFF

D gene: TRBD1
clone size: NA
V gene: TRBV9
J gene: TRBJ2-2
CDR3 length: 18
CDR3 DNA: TGTGCCAGCAGCGTAGCGGGGGGACAGGGGGTGAACACCGGGGAGCTGTTTTTT
CDR3 protein: CASSVAGGQGVNTGELFF

D gene: TRBD2
clone size: NA
V gene: TRBV6-5
J gene: TRBJ2-1
CDR3 length: 13
CDR3 DNA: TGTGCCAGCATCGATAGCGGGAGAGTCGAGCAGTTCTTC
CDR3 protein: CASIDSGRVEQFF

D gene: NA
clone size: NA
V gene: TRBV2
J gene: TRBJ2-1
CDR3 length: 15
CDR3 DNA: TGTGCCAGCAGTAATGGACAAACCGTCTACAATGAGCAGTTCTTC
CDR3 protein: CASSNGQTVYNEQFF

D gene: TRBD1
clone size: NA
V gene: TRBV27
J gene: TRBJ2-6
CDR3 length: 17
CDR3 DNA: TGTGCCAGCAGAACGGGACAGGGCAGCTCTGGGGCCAACGTCCTGACTTTC
CDR3 protein: CASRTGQGSSGANVLTF

D gene: NA
clone size: NA
V gene: TRBV18
J gene: TRBJ2-1
CDR3 length: 15
CDR3 DNA: TGTGCCAGCTCACCAGAGGGGGGGCACATCAATGAGCAGTTCTTC
CDR3 protein: CASSPEGGHINEQFF

D gene: NA
clone size: medium-sized
V gene: TRBV30
J gene: TRBJ1-1
CDR3 length: 13
CDR3 DNA: TGTGCCTGGAGTGACGAACAGAATACTGAAGCTTTCTTT
CDR3 protein: CAWSDEQNTEAFF

D gene: NA
clone size: NA
V gene: TRBV5-6
J gene: TRBJ1-6
CDR3 length: 15
CDR3 DNA: TGTGCCAGCAGCTTGAGGGGTTCCTATAATTCACCCCTCCACTTT
CDR3 protein: CASSLRGSYNSPLHF

D gene: TRBD2
clone size: NA
V gene: TRBV9
J gene: TRBJ2-1
CDR3 length: 15
CDR3 DNA: TGTGCCAGCAGCGGTCCGGTTGGGGCGGGGGGTGAGCAGTTCTTC
CDR3 protein: CASSGPVGAGGEQFF

D gene: NA
clone size: NA
V gene: TRBV7-9
J gene: TRBJ1-2
CDR3 length: 13
CDR3 DNA: TGTGCCAGCAGCTTAAGCCAGGCTTATGGCTACACCTTC
CDR3 protein: CASSLSQAYGYTF

D gene: NA
clone size: few
V gene: TRBV30
J gene: TRBJ2-7
CDR3 length: 12
CDR3 DNA: TGTGCCTGGGGTGTGGCCCCGGGACACTTGAACTTC
CDR3 protein: CAWGVAPGHLNF

D gene: NA
clone size: NA
V gene: TRBV27
J gene: TRBJ1-6
CDR3 length: 14
CDR3 DNA: TGTGCCAGCAGTTTAACAGGGCCTGATTCACCCCTCCACTTT
CDR3 protein: CASSLTGPDSPLHF

D gene: TRBD2
clone size: NA
V gene: TRBV6-5
J gene: TRBJ2-3
CDR3 length: 14
CDR3 DNA: TGTGCCAGCACCACTAGCGGGGGCCCAGATACGCAGTATTTT
CDR3 protein: CASTTSGGPDTQYF

D gene: NA
clone size: few
V gene: TRBV3-1/TRBV3-2
J gene: TRBJ1-2
CDR3 length: 14
CDR3 DNA: TGTGCCAGCAGCCAAGCAGGGTCCGACTATGGCTACACCTTC
CDR3 protein: CASSQAGSDYGYTF

D gene: NA
clone size: many
V gene: TRBV7-9
J gene: TRBJ1-1
CDR3 length: 12
CDR3 DNA: TGTGCCACCGCGAGGTTGGACACTGAAGCTTTCTTT
CDR3 protein: CATARLDTEAFF

D gene: TRBD2
clone size: NA
V gene: TRBV4-1
J gene: TRBJ2-1
CDR3 length: 18
CDR3 DNA: TGCGCCAGCAGCCTTCTAGCGGGGGGGATTAGCTCCTACAATGAGCAGTTCTTC
CDR3 protein: CASSLLAGGISSYNEQFF

D gene: NA
clone size: NA
V gene: TRBV7-2
J gene: TRBJ2-3
CDR3 length: 13
CDR3 DNA: TGTGCCAGCACCCCCCGGGGAACGGATACGCAGTATTTT
CDR3 protein: CASTPRGTDTQYF

D gene: TRBD1
clone size: NA
V gene: TRBV5-4
J gene: TRBJ1-2
CDR3 length: 15
CDR3 DNA: TGTGCCAGCAGCTTGGGTGGACAGGGGGTCTATGGCTACACCTTC
CDR3 protein: CASSLGGQGVYGYTF

D gene: TRBD2
clone size: NA
V gene: TRBV5-1
J gene: TRBJ2-7
CDR3 length: 15
CDR3 DNA: TGCGCCAGCAGCCCGGATGCGAGCGGGGCCTACGAGCAGTACTTC
CDR3 protein: CASSPDASGAYEQYF

D gene: TRBD1
clone size: NA
V gene: TRBV5-6
J gene: TRBJ1-1
CDR3 length: 14
CDR3 DNA: TGTGCCAGCAGCCGGAACAGGGGGCAAACTGAAGCTTTCTTT
CDR3 protein: CASSRNRGQTEAFF

D gene: NA
clone size: few
V gene: TRBV5-1
J gene: TRBJ2-1
CDR3 length: 16
CDR3 DNA: TGCGCCAGCAGCTTTACCAAGACAGGAGTAGACAATGAGCAGTTCTTC
CDR3 protein: CASSFTKTGVDNEQFF